These T cell receptor beta chains were read from a single sample in a study of Ad26.COV2.S vaccination and SARS-CoV-2 variants. The data were produced by immunoSEQ multiplex PCR, yet TCRdb's version contains in-frame clones alone and is incomplete. The sample consists of 300,000 to 450,000 clones, roughly nine tenths of them appearing once. The sample consisted of peripheral blood, taken after recovery from COVID-19. Receptors originate from a human donor who had recovered from COVID-19. Each CDR3 is given with its conserved first and last residue. D genes are given only for firm matches. Not all rows give a size; the values are once, few, many and, for expanded clones, a class.

cdr3_aa	cdr3_nt	v_call	d_call	clone_size	j_call
CASNEDRDNEQFF	TGTGCCAGTAACGAGGACAGGGATAATGAGCAGTTCTTC	TRBV19	TRBD1	-	TRBJ2-1
CASSLEGLAGETQYF	TGTGCCAGCAGCTTAGAGGGACTAGCAGGCGAGACCCAGTACTTC	TRBV11-3	TRBD2	-	TRBJ2-5
CASTRWSDNQPQHF	TGTGCCAGCACCCGGTGGAGTGACAATCAGCCCCAGCATTTT	TRBV6-1	-	-	TRBJ1-5
CASSLKRFTDTQYF	TGTGCCAGCAGCTTAAAGCGGTTCACAGATACGCAGTATTTT	TRBV11-2	-	-	TRBJ2-3
CASSFGGATNYGYTF	TGTGCCAGCAGCTTCGGGGGGGCGACTAACTATGGCTACACCTTC	TRBV7-2	-	-	TRBJ1-2
CATTFRGNSPLHF	TGTGCCACTACCTTCAGGGGCAATTCACCCCTCCACTTT	TRBV6-5	-	-	TRBJ1-6
CASSFQTGDTEAFF	TGTGCCAGCAGCTTCCAGACAGGCGACACTGAAGCTTTCTTT	TRBV9	-	-	TRBJ1-1
CASSFGRGGKAQETQYF	TGTGCCAGCAGTTTTGGCCGGGGGGGGAAAGCACAAGAGACCCAGTACTTC	TRBV7-2	TRBD2	many	TRBJ2-5
CAWSVQKRRSYNEQFF	TGTGCCTGGAGTGTACAGAAGCGGCGCTCCTACAATGAGCAGTTCTTC	TRBV30	-	-	TRBJ2-1
CASRDPGNTIYF	TGTGCCAGCAGGGACCCCGGGAACACCATATATTTT	TRBV12-3/TRBV12-4	-	-	TRBJ1-3
CASSLGGAQGANTEAFF	TGTGCCAGCAGCTTGGGGGGAGCACAGGGGGCGAACACTGAAGCTTTCTTT	TRBV7-9	TRBD1	-	TRBJ1-1
CASSQGLVEPQHF	TGCGCCAGCAGCCAGGGCCTGGTGGAGCCCCAGCATTTT	TRBV4-3	-	once	TRBJ1-5
CASTLGADTEAFF	TGTGCCAGCACCTTAGGGGCCGACACTGAAGCTTTCTTT	TRBV11-2	-	-	TRBJ1-1
CASSLVGQPYEQYF	TGTGCCAGCAGCTTAGTTGGACAGCCATACGAGCAGTACTTC	TRBV5-6	-	-	TRBJ2-7
CASSLFTGDTQYF	TGTGCCAGCAGCTTATTCACGGGAGACACGCAGTATTTT	TRBV11-3	-	-	TRBJ2-3